This TCR beta chain was recorded in a study of blood T cell repertoires in COVID-19. The protocol was immunoSEQ multiplex PCR, while the TCRdb copy is restricted to in-frame clones and leaves out a portion. The table has roughly 62,000 clones, about 90% seen once. The length of the CDR3 is 15 residues. Germline V gene lookup returns CDR1 SGHTA and CDR2 FQGTGA. Trimming pared 5 bases from V and 1 base from J, leaving 14 bases between. This receptor was obtained from a human donor with acute or convalescent COVID-19. The donor label of this sample is uncertain. Sequences were obtained from peripheral blood. The chain employs TRBV7-3 and TRBJ2-5, with a weak D call TRBD2 (7 bases). In nucleotides, the CDR3 is TGTGCCAGCAGCGTAGGGGGGGCCTCCCAAGAGACCCAGTACTTC. Protein: CASSVGGASQETQYF.